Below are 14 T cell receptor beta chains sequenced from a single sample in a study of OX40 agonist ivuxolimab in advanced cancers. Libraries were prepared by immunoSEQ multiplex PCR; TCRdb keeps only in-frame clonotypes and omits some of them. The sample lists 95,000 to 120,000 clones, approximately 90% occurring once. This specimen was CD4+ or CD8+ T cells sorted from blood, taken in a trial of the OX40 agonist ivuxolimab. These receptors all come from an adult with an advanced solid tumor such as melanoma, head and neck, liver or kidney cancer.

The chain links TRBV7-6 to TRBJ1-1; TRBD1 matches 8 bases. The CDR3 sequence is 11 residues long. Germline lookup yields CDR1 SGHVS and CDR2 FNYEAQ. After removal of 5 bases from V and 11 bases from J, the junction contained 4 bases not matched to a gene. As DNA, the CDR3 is TGTGCCAGCAGCCGCAGACAGGGGGCTTTCTTT. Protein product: CASSRRQGAFF.

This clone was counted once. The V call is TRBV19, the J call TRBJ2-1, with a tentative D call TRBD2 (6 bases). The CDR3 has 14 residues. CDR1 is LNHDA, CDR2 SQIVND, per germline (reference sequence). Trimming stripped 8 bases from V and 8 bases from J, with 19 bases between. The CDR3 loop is CASGPGLPTYEQFF. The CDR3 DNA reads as TGTGCCAGTGGACCGGGACTTCCGACGTATGAGCAGTTCTTC.

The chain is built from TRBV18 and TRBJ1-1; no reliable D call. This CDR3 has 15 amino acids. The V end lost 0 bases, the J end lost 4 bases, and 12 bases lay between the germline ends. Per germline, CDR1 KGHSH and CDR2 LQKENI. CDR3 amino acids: CASSPPFQESTEAFF. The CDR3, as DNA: TGTGCCAGCTCACCACCGTTCCAAGAAAGCACTGAAGCTTTCTTT. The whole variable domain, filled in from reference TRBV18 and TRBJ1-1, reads NAGVMQNPRHLVRRRGQEARLRCSPMKGHSHVYWYRQLPEEGLKFMVYLQKENIIDESGMPKERFSAEFPKEGPSILRIQQVVRGDSAAYFCASSPPFQESTEAFFGQGTRLTVV.

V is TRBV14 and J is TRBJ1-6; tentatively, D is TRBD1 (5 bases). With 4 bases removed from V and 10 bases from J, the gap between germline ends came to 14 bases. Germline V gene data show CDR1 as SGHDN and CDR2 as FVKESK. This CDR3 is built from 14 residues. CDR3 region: CASSRGGMGSPLHF. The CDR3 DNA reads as TGTGCCAGCAGCCGCGGGGGAATGGGCTCACCCCTCCACTTT.

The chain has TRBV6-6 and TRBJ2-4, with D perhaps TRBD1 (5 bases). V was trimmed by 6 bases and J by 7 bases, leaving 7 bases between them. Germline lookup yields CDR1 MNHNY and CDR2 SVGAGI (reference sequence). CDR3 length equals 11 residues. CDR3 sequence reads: CASRGRNIQYF. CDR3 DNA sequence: TGTGCCAGCAGGGGGCGCAACATTCAGTACTTC.

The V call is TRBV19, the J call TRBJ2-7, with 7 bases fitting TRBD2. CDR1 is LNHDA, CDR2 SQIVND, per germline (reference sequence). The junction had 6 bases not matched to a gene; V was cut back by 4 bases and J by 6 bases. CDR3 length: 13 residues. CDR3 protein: CASSTWGGTEQYF. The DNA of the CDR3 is TGTGCCAGTAGTACCTGGGGAGGGACCGAGCAGTACTTC. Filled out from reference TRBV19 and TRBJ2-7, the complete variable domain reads DGGITQSPKYLFRKEGQNVTLSCEQNLNHDAMYWYRQDPGQGLRLIYYSQIVNDFQKGDIAEGYSVSREKKESFPLTVTSAQKNPTAFYLCASSTWGGTEQYFGPGTRLTVT.

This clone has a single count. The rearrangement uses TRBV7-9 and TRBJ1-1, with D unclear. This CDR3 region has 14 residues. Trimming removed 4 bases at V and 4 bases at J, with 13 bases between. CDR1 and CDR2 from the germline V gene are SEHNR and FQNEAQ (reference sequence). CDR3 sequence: CASSSALSGTEAFF. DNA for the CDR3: TGTGCCAGCAGCTCCGCCTTGTCCGGCACTGAAGCTTTCTTT. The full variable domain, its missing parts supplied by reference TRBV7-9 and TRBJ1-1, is DTGVSQNPRHKITKRGQNVTFRCDPISEHNRLYWYRQTLGQGPEFLTYFQNEAQLEKSRLLSDRFSAERPKGSFSTLEIQRTEQGDSAMYLCASSSALSGTEAFFGQGTRLTVV.

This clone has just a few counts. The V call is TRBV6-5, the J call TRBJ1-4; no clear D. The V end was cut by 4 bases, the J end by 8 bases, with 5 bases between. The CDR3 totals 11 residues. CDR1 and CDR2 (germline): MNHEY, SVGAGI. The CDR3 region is CASSWEEKLFF. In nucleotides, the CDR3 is TGTGCCAGCAGTTGGGAGGAAAAACTGTTTTTT.

CDR3 residues: CASSPGGAVDTQYF. In nucleotides, the CDR3 is TGTGCCAGCAGCCCCGGGGGCGCAGTGGATACGCAGTATTTT. The rearrangement links TRBV13 to TRBJ2-3, with D perhaps given as TRBD1 or TRBD2 (6 bases each). Looked up from germline, CDR1 is PRHDT and CDR2 is FYEKMQ (reference sequence). Trimming took 5 bases from V and 6 from J, leaving 15 bases between them. The CDR3 covers 14 residues. Variable domain in full (rest from reference TRBV13 and TRBJ2-3): AAGVIQSPRHLIKEKRETATLKCYPIPRHDTVYWYQQGPGQDPQFLISFYEKMQSDKGSIPDRFSAQQFSDYHSELNMSSLELGDSALYFCASSPGGAVDTQYFGPGTRLTVL.

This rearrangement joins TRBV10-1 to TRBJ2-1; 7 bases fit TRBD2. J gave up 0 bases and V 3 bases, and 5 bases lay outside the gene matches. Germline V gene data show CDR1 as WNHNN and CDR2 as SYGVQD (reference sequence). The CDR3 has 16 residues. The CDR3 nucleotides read TGCGCCAGCAGTGAAGGGTCGGGGGGCTCCTACAATGAGCAGTTCTTC. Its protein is CASSEGSGGSYNEQFF.

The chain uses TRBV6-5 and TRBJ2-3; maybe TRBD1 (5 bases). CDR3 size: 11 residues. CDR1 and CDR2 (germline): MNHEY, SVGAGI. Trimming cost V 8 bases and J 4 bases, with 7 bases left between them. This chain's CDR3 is CASEGADTQYF. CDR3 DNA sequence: TGTGCCAGCGAAGGGGCAGATACGCAGTATTTT.

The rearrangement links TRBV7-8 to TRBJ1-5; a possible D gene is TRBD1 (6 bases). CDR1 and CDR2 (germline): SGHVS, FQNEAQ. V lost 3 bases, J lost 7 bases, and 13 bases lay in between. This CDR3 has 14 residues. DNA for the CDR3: TGTGCCAGCAGCTTGAGGGCAGGGGTGCAGCCCCAGCATTTT. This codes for CASSLRAGVQPQHF.

CDR3 amino acids: CASSGQAGGNEQFF. The DNA of the CDR3 is TGTGCCAGTAGCGGACAGGCGGGGGGCAATGAGCAGTTCTTC. The gene calls are TRBV19 and TRBJ2-1; possibly TRBD2 for D (8 bases). In germline, CDR1 is LNHDA, CDR2 SQIVND (reference sequence). CDR3 length: 14 residues. Deletions cut 6 bases from V and 6 bases from J, with 15 bases between.

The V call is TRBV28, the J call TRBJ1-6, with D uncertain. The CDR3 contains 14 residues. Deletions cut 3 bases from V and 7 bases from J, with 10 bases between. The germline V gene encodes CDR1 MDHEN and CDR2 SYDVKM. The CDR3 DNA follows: TGTGCCAGCAGTTTGCTTGGGAAAAATTCACCCCTCCACTTT. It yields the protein CASSLLGKNSPLHF.